Listed below are T cell receptor beta chains from one sample, sequenced in a study of cytomegalovirus exposure and HLA in healthy donors. Assay used: immunoSEQ multiplex PCR; TCRdb lists only in-frame clones, some missing. The sample includes 87,000 or so clones, 64% of them seen just once. The material sequenced was PBMCs. These receptors were taken from a man aged 55 to 70 in good health and CMV-seronegative. Both conserved end residues are part of each CDR3. The D gene is left open where the match is weak. Where a row states a size, it is once, few, many or the class of an expanded clone; other rows omit it.

TRBJ1-1 | TRBD1 | TRBV11-2 | 15 | - | CASSLATGDLPEAFF | TGTGCCAGCAGCTTAGCTACAGGGGACTTGCCTGAAGCTTTCTTT
TRBJ2-7 | - | TRBV5-6 | 13 | - | CASSLGPVFEQYF | TGTGCCAGCAGCTTGGGCCCGGTTTTCGAGCAGTACTTC
TRBJ2-7 | TRBD1 | TRBV2 | 14 | few | CASTGTGFSYEQYF | TGTGCCAGCACTGGGACAGGGTTTTCTTACGAGCAGTACTTC
TRBJ1-5 | - | TRBV5-1 | 14 | - | CASSPSPTGQPQHF | TGCGCCAGCAGCCCCTCGCCGACTGGTCAGCCCCAGCATTTT
TRBJ1-6 | - | TRBV5-1 | 16 | - | CASSPTEGGGNSPLHF | TGCGCCAGCAGCCCTACCGAGGGGGGGGGAAATTCACCCCTCCACTTT
TRBJ1-4 | - | TRBV7-3 | 20 | - | CASRYKLCMCVEPTNEKLFF | TGTGCCAGCAGGTATAAGCTGTGCATGTGCGTAGAACCAACTAATGAAAAACTGTTTTTT
TRBJ1-2 | - | TRBV5-6 | 13 | - | CASSLPGAGGYTF | TGTGCCAGCAGCTTGCCAGGGGCGGGTGGCTACACCTTC
TRBJ1-5 | - | TRBV6-1 | 14 | - | CASRQGHSNQPQHF | TGTGCCAGCAGGCAGGGTCATAGCAATCAGCCCCAGCATTTT
TRBJ2-2 | - | TRBV28 | 17 | - | CASREIWRGVNTGELFF | TGTGCCAGCAGAGAAATTTGGAGGGGAGTCAACACCGGGGAGCTGTTTTTT
TRBJ2-7 | - | TRBV7-9 | 12 | - | CASSTDRYEQYF | TGTGCCAGCAGCACCGACAGATACGAGCAGTACTTC
TRBJ2-1 | TRBD2 | TRBV5-4 | 15 | - | CASSLVLAAYNEQFF | TGTGCCAGCAGCTTGGTCCTAGCGGCCTACAATGAGCAGTTCTTC
TRBJ2-7 | - | TRBV5-3 | 18 | once | CARSRRLVGWTVRGEQYF | TGTGCCAGAAGCAGAAGGTTGGTAGGATGGACAGTCCGGGGCGAGCAGTACTTC
TRBJ2-1 | TRBD2 | TRBV25-1 | 12 | - | CASTGGRNEQFF | TGTGCCAGCACGGGAGGAAGGAATGAGCAGTTCTTC
TRBJ1-1 | - | TRBV18 | 14 | - | CASSVFTANTEAFF | TGTGCCAGCTCCGTCTTTACAGCGAACACTGAAGCTTTCTTT
TRBJ1-5 | - | TRBV4-2 | 16 | - | CASSQDMRGSNQPQHF | TGTGCCAGCAGCCAAGATATGAGGGGGAGCAATCAGCCCCAGCATTTT
TRBJ2-1 | TRBD2 | TRBV19 | 17 | - | CASSPGTSGRAMGEQFF | TGTGCCAGTAGTCCAGGGACTAGCGGGAGGGCTATGGGTGAGCAGTTCTTC
TRBJ2-3 | TRBD2 | TRBV15 | 16 | - | CATSEGTSGDLDTQYF | TGTGCCACCAGCGAAGGGACTAGCGGAGACCTTGATACGCAGTATTTT
TRBJ1-2 | - | TRBV5-6 | 14 | - | CASSVGLSNYGYTF | TGTGCCAGCAGCGTCGGACTTTCGAACTATGGCTACACCTTC
TRBJ2-5 | - | TRBV10-3 | 13 | - | CAISRDRIGTQYF | TGTGCCATCTCGCGGGATCGGATAGGGACCCAGTACTTC
TRBJ2-5 | TRBD2 | TRBV11-2 | 18 | - | CASSHPGLAGGKIRWQYF | TGTGCCAGCAGCCACCCTGGACTAGCGGGGGGTAAGATACGATGGCAGTACTTC
TRBJ2-1 | TRBD2 | TRBV6-6 | 15 | few | CASSSPAGLADEQFF | TGTGCCAGCAGTTCTCCGGCGGGACTAGCAGATGAGCAGTTCTTC
TRBJ2-1 | TRBD2 | TRBV25-1 | 14 | - | CASSATDLIAGAFF | TGTGCCAGCAGTGCCACTGACTTGATAGCGGGAGCGTTCTTC
TRBJ1-1 | TRBD1 | TRBV19 | 14 | - | CASSLRTGSTEAFF | TGTGCCAGTAGTCTCAGGACAGGGAGTACTGAAGCTTTCTTT
TRBJ2-1 | - | TRBV7-9 | 16 | few | CASRAEVPSLYNEQFF | TGTGCCAGCAGGGCGGAGGTCCCTAGCTTATACAATGAGCAGTTCTTC
TRBJ2-1 | TRBD2 | TRBV28 | 16 | - | CASSFPGTSRDNEQFF | TGTGCCAGCAGTTTTCCTGGGACTAGTCGGGACAATGAGCAGTTCTTC
TRBJ2-7 | TRBD1 | TRBV5-1 | 15 | - | CASSLGGQGRSEQYF | TGCGCCAGCAGCTTGGGAGGACAGGGTAGATCCGAGCAGTACTTC
TRBJ2-7 | TRBD1 | TRBV7-6 | 14 | once | CASSPTGGSYEQYF | TGTGCCAGCAGCCCCACAGGGGGCTCCTACGAGCAGTACTTC
TRBJ2-7 | - | TRBV2 | 14 | few | CASSETGLTYEQYF | TGTGCCAGCAGTGAAACTGGACTAACCTACGAGCAGTACTTC
TRBJ2-1 | - | TRBV5-4 | 15 | - | CAGSLVASAHNEQFF | TGTGCCGGCAGCTTGGTGGCTAGCGCGCACAATGAGCAGTTCTTC
TRBJ2-7 | - | TRBV10-2 | 15 | - | CASRLLPGTEGEQYF | TGCGCCAGCAGACTACTTCCCGGGACTGAGGGCGAGCAGTACTTC
TRBJ2-7 | TRBD1 | TRBV28 | 15 | few | CASTGDRAFSYEQYF | TGTGCCAGCACTGGGGACAGGGCCTTCTCCTACGAGCAGTACTTC
TRBJ2-2 | TRBD2 | TRBV2 | 16 | - | CASRKGLAGNTGELFF | TGTGCCAGCAGGAAAGGACTAGCGGGGAACACCGGGGAGCTGTTTTTT
TRBJ1-4 | TRBD1 | TRBV4-2 | 17 | - | CASSQTGLGGYNEKLFF | TGTGCCAGCAGCCAGACAGGGTTGGGCGGCTATAATGAAAAACTGTTTTTT
TRBJ2-3 | TRBD2 | TRBV29-1 | 16 | - | CSVEDRREGLGDTQYF | TGCAGCGTTGAAGATCGCCGGGAGGGATTGGGGGATACGCAGTATTTT
TRBJ2-2 | - | TRBV19 | 17 | - | CASSTPRYGELTGELFF | TGTGCCAGTAGTACCCCGCGTTATGGGGAATTGACCGGGGAGCTGTTTTTT
TRBJ1-6 | - | TRBV7-6 | 17 | - | CASSLAGGSPGDSPLHF | TGTGCCAGCAGCTTAGCTGGGGGCTCCCCCGGGGATTCACCCCTCCACTTT
TRBJ2-1 | TRBD1 | TRBV4-2 | 15 | - | CASSRFPGTGEEQFF | TGTGCCAGCAGCCGTTTCCCTGGGACAGGCGAAGAGCAGTTCTTC
TRBJ2-5 | - | TRBV21-1 | 15 | - | CASSKPGQSQETQYF | TGTGCCAGCAGCAAACCCGGACAGAGTCAAGAGACCCAGTACTTC
TRBJ2-5 | TRBD2 | TRBV5-1 | 17 | - | CASSLAPRERGTKTQYF | TGCGCCAGCAGCTTGGCCCCTCGCGAGCGGGGGACGAAGACCCAGTACTTC
TRBJ1-2 | - | TRBV10-1 | 14 | - | CASCMAPGHYGYTF | TGCGCCAGCTGCATGGCGCCTGGGCACTATGGCTACACCTTC
TRBJ1-2 | - | TRBV7-9 | 15 | - | CASSSLRMENYGYTF | TGTGCCAGCAGCTCGCTGAGGATGGAGAACTATGGCTACACCTTC
TRBJ2-5 | TRBD2 | TRBV11-2 | 15 | - | CAAGTSGGAGETQYF | TGTGCCGCAGGCACTAGCGGGGGGGCCGGAGAGACCCAGTACTTC
TRBJ2-1 | TRBD2 | TRBV29-1 | 13 | few | CSVLGGSGNEQFF | TGCAGCGTGTTGGGAGGGAGTGGGAATGAGCAGTTCTTC
TRBJ2-2 | - | TRBV27 | 15 | few | CASSFKGRNTGELFF | TGTGCCAGCAGTTTTAAGGGGCGAAACACCGGGGAGCTGTTTTTT
TRBJ2-7 | TRBD2 | TRBV7-9 | 16 | - | CASSLAGRGGAYEQYF | TGTGCCAGCAGCTTAGCGGGGCGGGGGGGCGCCTACGAGCAGTACTTC
TRBJ2-3 | - | TRBV25-1 | 12 | - | CASSAQGDTQYF | TGTGCCAGCAGTGCGCAGGGGGATACGCAGTATTTT
TRBJ1-5 | - | TRBV28 | 12 | - | CASAYGNQPQHF | TGTGCCAGTGCCTATGGCAATCAGCCCCAGCATTTT
TRBJ2-6 | - | TRBV11-3 | 16 | once | CASSLGRTSGANVLTF | TGTGCCAGCAGCTTGGGCAGAACCTCTGGGGCCAACGTCCTGACTTTC
TRBJ2-1 | - | TRBV14 | 10 | - | CASSQAEQFF | TGTGCCAGCAGCCAAGCGGAGCAGTTCTTC